Included here is one TCR beta chain sequence, with context. Its antigen remains unidentified. This entry comes from a study of molecular identifiers for immune sequencing clone quantification. Study-wide results and limits: With a barcode shared among identical TCR molecules, highly expanded clone sizes could be underestimated. Spike-in Jurkat TCR RNA from a single cell reportedly registered among 900,000 to 1,000,000 naive cells.

CDR3 size: 14 residues. Germline assignment: CDR1 MGHDK and CDR2 SYGVNS. V lost 3 bases to trimming and J lost 2 bases, with 8 bases between them. Naive CD8 libraries used about 19,000 to 1,000,000 sorted cells and 10%, 30% or 50% RNA. The authors gated naive CD8 T cells as CD8+CD4-CCR7+CD45RA+ for sorting. From the PCR reads, TCRdb called clonotypes with MiXCR, one entry per CDR3 protein. The profile shows about 630,000 distinct CDR3 sequences, roughly 25% of them singletons. The chain couples TRBV25-1 to TRBJ1-3; D gene unclear. The receptor was isolated from a human donor in good health. Some libraries in this study had Jurkat cell RNA spiked in. The sample taken for sequencing was naive CD8+ T cells from blood, with Jurkat cell RNA spiked in. The subset: FACS-sorted CD8+CD4-CCR7+CD45RA+ naive T cells. The CDR3 sequence is CASSDRGTGNTIYF. The CDR3 DNA sequence: TGTGCCAGCAGTGATCGAGGCACTGGAAACACCATATATTTT.